The next 13 T cell receptor beta chains were all read from a single sample in a study of T-cell reconstitution after alpha-beta-depleted transplantation in children. Construction of the TCRbeta library involved unique molecular identifiers. Using its own MiXCR run on the PCR reads, TCRdb lists one record per CDR3 protein. The repertoire holds about 540,000 distinct CDR3 sequences, with roughly a quarter as singletons. This specimen consisted of PBMCs, obtained before TCRalphabeta/CD19-depleted stem cell transplant. Source of these receptors: a boy in the first two years of life with Wiskott-Aldrich syndrome, due to receive a stem cell transplant.

This chain's CDR3 is CASSPLSGSLGRFF. CDR3 bases: TGTGCCAGCAGTCCCCTCAGCGGGAGTCTCGGGAGGTTCTTC. The rearrangement uses TRBV28 and TRBJ2-1; 8 nucleotides match TRBD2. The CDR3 is 14 residues long. The J segment lost 15 bases and the V segment lost 5 bases, leaving 15 bases of the junction unmatched. The V gene's germline CDR1 is MDHEN and CDR2 SYDVKM.

A word on this clonotype: One junction end does not reproduce the germline sequence, and a read error may be involved. The V and J genes are TRBV20-1 and TRBJ2-7; D might be TRBD2 (6 bases). The CDR3 runs to 16 residues. Germline assignment: CDR1 DFQATT and CDR2 SNEGSKA (reference sequence). The CDR3 DNA reads as TGCTGTGCTAGAGTTAATCTAGGGACTTCCCTTTACGAGCAGTACTTC. This encodes CCARVNLGTSLYEQYF.

This chain connects TRBV29-1 to TRBJ1-4; 9 nucleotides align to TRBD1. V lost 0 bases and J lost 7; bases outside the gene matches: 15. The CDR3 has 18 amino acids. Germline V gene lookup returns CDR1 SQVTM and CDR2 ANQGSEA. This CDR3 reads CSVEDGTGMALAGEKLFF. The CDR3 DNA sequence: TGCAGCGTTGAAGATGGGACAGGGATGGCACTAGCGGGTGAAAAACTGTTTTTT.

In its sample, this clonotype was seen a few times. The chain has TRBV4-2 and TRBJ2-6; maybe TRBD1 (6 bases). The CDR3 spans 15 residues. The V gene lost 3 bases and the J gene lost 0 bases, with 6 bases spanning the gap. CDR1 is LGHNA and CDR2 is YNFKEQ in the germline V gene. The CDR3 DNA sequence: TGTGCCAGCAGCCAGGACAGCTCTGGGGCCAACGTCCTGACTTTC. Encoded protein: CASSQDSSGANVLTF.

The chain couples TRBV14 to TRBJ2-2; 7 bases agree with TRBD2. Germline CDR1 is SGHDN and CDR2 is FVKESK. CDR3 length: 16 residues. With 1 base clipped from V and 6 bases from J, the junction kept 8 bases outside the gene matches. DNA for the CDR3: TGTGCCAGCAGCCAAGTTCGCGGGAGCCATTCCGGGGAGCTGTTTTTT. Translating it yields CASSQVRGSHSGELFF.

This clonotype occurred a few times. J is TRBJ1-4 and V is TRBV5-1, with D unclear. CDR1 is SGHRS and CDR2 is YFSETQ in the germline V gene. The CDR3 loop spans 15 amino acids. Deletions cut 0 bases from V and 0 bases from J, with 6 bases between. The CDR3 bases are TGCGCCAGCAGCTTGGAGTCAGCAACTAATGAAAAACTGTTTTTT. It encodes CASSLESATNEKLFF.

There are a few counts of this clonotype. The chain carries TRBV19 and TRBJ1-1; D ambiguous. Germline CDR1 and CDR2: LNHDA and SQIVND (reference sequence). The CDR3 is 13 residues long. The germline V and J ends were trimmed by 0 bases and 2 bases, with 4 bases remaining between them. CDR3 sequence reads: CASSIEENTEAFF. In nucleotides, the CDR3 is TGTGCCAGTAGTATAGAGGAAAACACTGAAGCTTTCTTT.

The rearrangement links TRBV18 to TRBJ2-2, with D perhaps matching TRBD2 (6 bases). Between the trimmed V and J ends, which lost 5 bases and 5 bases, there was a span of 9 bases. The germline V gene encodes CDR1 KGHSH and CDR2 LQKENI. The CDR3 loop spans 13 amino acids. The CDR3 DNA follows: TGTGCCAGCTCAACCAGCGGGACCGGGGAGCTGTTTTTT. It encodes CASSTSGTGELFF.

The chain is built from TRBV10-3 and TRBJ2-1, with 7 bases matching TRBD2. Germline trimming cut 10 bases from V and 1 base from J; bases unmatched to any gene: 4. Looked up from germline, CDR1 is ENHRY and CDR2 is SYGVKD. The CDR3 is 13 residues long. CDR3 residues: CATLADSYNEQFF. CDR3 coding DNA: TGTGCCACCCTAGCGGATTCCTACAATGAGCAGTTCTTC.

V usage is TRBV5-1 and J usage is TRBJ2-1; possible D gene TRBD1, 6 bases. V was clipped by 4 bases and J by 5 bases, with 19 bases between them. Germline V gene sequence: CDR1 SGHRS, CDR2 YFSETQ. This CDR3 is 16 amino acids long. The CDR3 protein is CASSGKGTNTDNEQFF. The CDR3 DNA reads as TGCGCCAGCAGCGGGAAGGGGACAAACACTGACAATGAGCAGTTCTTC.

The chain uses TRBV5-1 and TRBJ2-1; possible D gene TRBD2, 5 bases. CDR1 is SGHRS, CDR2 YFSETQ, per germline. Between the trimmed V and J ends, which lost 0 bases and 7 bases, there was a span of 14 bases. The CDR3 contains 15 residues. CDR3 region: CASSLDGGFGNEQFF. CDR3 sequence (DNA): TGCGCCAGCAGCTTGGATGGCGGGTTTGGGAATGAGCAGTTCTTC.

The gene calls are TRBV18 and TRBJ1-1, with TRBD1 matching over 8 bases. The CDR3 extends over 16 amino acids. Looked up from germline, CDR1 is KGHSH and CDR2 is LQKENI. V dropped 3 bases and J dropped 4; count of bases not matched to a gene: 10. CDR3 sequence (DNA): TGTGCCAGCTCACCCCGGAGGACAGGGAGATTCACTGAAGCTTTCTTT. Amino acid sequence: CASSPRRTGRFTEAFF.

The rearrangement uses TRBV4-1 and TRBJ2-3, with 7 bases identical to TRBD2. Looked up from germline, CDR1 is MGHRA and CDR2 is YSYEKL. Losses at the gene ends were 2 bases for V and 1 base for J; bases not matched to a gene: 6. CDR3 length: 16 residues. CDR3 sequence reads: CASSQSGVWGTDTQYF. CDR3 nucleotides: TGCGCCAGCAGCCAAAGCGGGGTATGGGGCACAGATACGCAGTATTTT.